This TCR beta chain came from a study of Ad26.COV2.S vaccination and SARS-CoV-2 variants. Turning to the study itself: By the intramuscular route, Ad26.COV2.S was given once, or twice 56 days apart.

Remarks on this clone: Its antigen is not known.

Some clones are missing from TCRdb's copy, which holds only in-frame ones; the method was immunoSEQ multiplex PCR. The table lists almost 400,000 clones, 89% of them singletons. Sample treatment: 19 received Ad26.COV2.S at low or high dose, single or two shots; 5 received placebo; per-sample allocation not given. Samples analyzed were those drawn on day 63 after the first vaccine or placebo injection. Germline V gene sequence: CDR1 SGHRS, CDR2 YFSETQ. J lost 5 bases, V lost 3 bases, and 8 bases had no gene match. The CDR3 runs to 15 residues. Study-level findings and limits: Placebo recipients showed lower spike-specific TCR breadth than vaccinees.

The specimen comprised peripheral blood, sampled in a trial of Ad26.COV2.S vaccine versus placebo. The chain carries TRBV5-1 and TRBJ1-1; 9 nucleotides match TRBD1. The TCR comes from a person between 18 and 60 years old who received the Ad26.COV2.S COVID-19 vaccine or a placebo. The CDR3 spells CASSSIQGARTEAFF. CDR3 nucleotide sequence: TGCGCCAGCAGCTCTATACAGGGGGCGAGAACTGAAGCTTTCTTT.